Sequencing of this T cell receptor beta chain was carried out in a study of graft-versus-host responses after intestinal transplantation. Study details: Recipients had multivisceral, liver-intestinal, or isolated intestinal transplants.

V was clipped by 4 bases and J by 6 bases; unmatched bases: 8. CDR3 length: 16 amino acids. CDR1 is SGHVS, CDR2 FNYEAQ, per germline. Worth noting for this clone: The antigen remains unidentified.

Points from the study as a whole: Allografts from individuals with graft-donor T cell macrochimerism displayed high graft-versus-host to host-versus-graft clonal ratios.

Generated by immunoSEQ multiplex PCR, the TCRdb table keeps only in-frame clones and is missing some. The sample consists of 65,000 to 90,000 clones, more than 70% of them appearing once. The chain links TRBV7-6 to TRBJ2-1; 11 bases map to TRBD2. Sample: unstimulated CD8+ T cells sorted from spleen or lymph node cells, taken before intestinal transplant. The receptor was derived from a human donor who received an intestinal transplant. CDR3 protein: CASSSISGGAFNEQFF. The CDR3 region has the DNA TGTGCCAGCAGCTCCATTAGCGGGGGGGCTTTCAATGAGCAGTTCTTC.